This T cell receptor beta chain was profiled in a study of T cell clonotyping in hematopoietic cell transplantation. Concerning this clone itself: Its antigen is still unknown.

The table came from immunoSEQ multiplex PCR; TCRdb's copy has only in-frame clones and leaves some out. The sample consists of about 18,000 clones, roughly 80% of them appearing once. The CDR3 length is 14 residues. Germline V CDR1 and CDR2: LGHNA, YNFKEQ. The V segment lost 2 bases and the J segment 11 bases; nucleotides outside the gene matches: 4. Broader study findings: Pathologically expanded recipient clonotypes increased progressively from day 30 to day 180 as diversity fell. At the given depth, recipient repertoires were over 97% de novo clonotypes. Broader posttransplant TCR repertoire diversity was predicted by graft donor and pretransplant recipient Inverse Simpson Index values. CD4 and CD8 repertoire contributions could not be separated without sorting.

The V gene is TRBV4-2, the J gene TRBJ1-4; 11 nucleotides align to TRBD1. Sample: peripheral blood mononuclear cells. This sequence was found in a man aged 55 to 70 in good health. Some clones in this sample may be carry-over from other donors' samples. The CDR3 bases are TGTGCCAGCAGCCAATCGGGACAGGGGGGGAAACTGTTTTTT. Its translation: CASSQSGQGGKLFF.